Only one count was recorded for the clone carrying this T cell receptor (beta chain). Repertoires were generated with immunoSEQ multiplex PCR, while TCRdb's copy carries only in-frame clones and drops some. The sample shows tens of thousands of clones, 84% of them seen only once. The data belong to a study of control samples from healthy donors and cancer patients. The CDR3 runs to 15 residues. Germline CDR1 reads LNHNV; CDR2 reads YYDKDF (reference sequence). Trimming stripped 5 bases from V and 0 bases from J, with 13 bases between. The chain joins TRBV15 to TRBJ1-1; TRBD1 is a possible D gene (5 bases). This receptor was identified in a middle-aged man in good health. Sequenced: blood. The DNA of the CDR3 is TGTGCCACCAGCGGGGGACCCTTAATGAACACTGAAGCTTTCTTT. Residues: CATSGGPLMNTEAFF. Full variable domain (missing parts from reference TRBV15 and TRBJ1-1): DAMVIQNPRYQVTQFGKPVTLSCSQTLNHNVMYWYQQKSSQAPKLLFHYYDKDFNNEADTPDNFQSRRPNTSFCFLDIRSPGLGDTAMYLCATSGGPLMNTEAFFGQGTRLTVV.